A selection of T cell receptor beta chains follows, all from one sample in a study of blood T cells in healthy people across ages. TCRdb re-called the 5' RACE reads through MiXCR, storing one row per CDR3 protein. The repertoire consists of about 970,000 distinct CDR3 sequences, with just over 50% occurring once and the leading ten covering 20% to 25%. The material sequenced was blood. These receptor sequences come from an older woman in good health. The CDR3 runs from the conserved cysteine through the conserved F or W. D genes are given only for firm matches. A row's size may be missing; if present it is once, few, many or a size class.

J: TRBJ2-7; V: TRBV4-1; size: NA; D: TRBD2; CDR3: CASSRFTSGRATEQYF; DNA: TGCGCCAGCAGCCGTTTTACTAGCGGGAGGGCGACCGAGCAGTACTTC
J: TRBJ2-7; V: TRBV5-6; size: few; D: NA; CDR3: CASSFGTTIYEQYF; DNA: TGTGCCAGCAGCTTTGGTACAACAATCTACGAGCAGTACTTC
J: TRBJ2-4; V: TRBV6-1; size: NA; D: TRBD1; CDR3: CASSGRQGFNIQYF; DNA: TGTGCCAGCAGTGGCCGACAGGGGTTCAACATTCAGTACTTC
J: TRBJ2-7; V: TRBV3-1; size: NA; D: TRBD2; CDR3: CASSPGGASYTYEQYF; DNA: TGTGCCAGCAGCCCCGGGGGGGCAAGTTACACCTACGAGCAGTACTTC
J: TRBJ2-2; V: TRBV20-1; size: NA; D: NA; CDR3: CSAAPPGTNTGELFF; DNA: TGCAGTGCTGCGCCCCCAGGGACGAACACCGGGGAGCTGTTTTTT
J: TRBJ2-2; V: TRBV3-1; size: NA; D: NA; CDR3: CASSQGVPGELFF; DNA: TGTGCCAGCAGCCAAGGGGTCCCCGGGGAGCTGTTTTTT
J: TRBJ2-1; V: TRBV7-2; size: NA; D: TRBD2; CDR3: CASSHTSGRVNEQFF; DNA: TGTGCCAGCAGTCACACTAGCGGGAGGGTTAATGAGCAGTTCTTC
J: TRBJ1-6; V: TRBV6-6; size: NA; D: NA; CDR3: CASSYSPDSPLHF; DNA: TGTGCCAGCAGTTACTCGCCCGATTCACCCCTCCACTTT
J: TRBJ1-4; V: TRBV23-1; size: NA; D: NA; CDR3: CASSQGGREKLFF; DNA: TGCGCCAGCAGTCAGGGGGGTCGGGAAAAACTGTTTTTT
J: TRBJ2-7; V: TRBV2; size: NA; D: NA; CDR3: CASRPGGVGAYEQYF; DNA: TGTGCCAGCAGGCCAGGGGGGGTTGGGGCCTACGAGCAGTACTTC
J: TRBJ2-1; V: TRBV12-3/TRBV12-4; size: NA; D: TRBD1; CDR3: CASRMQGAKGNEQFF; DNA: TGTGCCAGCAGGATGCAGGGGGCTAAAGGGAATGAGCAGTTCTTC
J: TRBJ2-7; V: TRBV27; size: few; D: TRBD1; CDR3: CASSGHSTGTAIYEQYF; DNA: TGTGCCAGCAGCGGGCACTCCACCGGGACAGCCATCTACGAGCAGTACTTC
J: TRBJ2-1; V: TRBV18; size: NA; D: NA; CDR3: CASSPTTTYNEQFF; DNA: TGTGCCAGCTCACCGACTACGACCTACAATGAGCAGTTCTTC
J: TRBJ2-3; V: TRBV7-2; size: NA; D: NA; CDR3: CASSLQWYTDTQYF; DNA: TGTGCCAGCAGCTTACAGTGGTACACAGATACGCAGTATTTT
J: TRBJ2-3; V: TRBV20-1; size: NA; D: NA; CDR3: CSARRTGLTDTQYF; DNA: TGCAGTGCTAGGAGGACTGGACTCACAGATACGCAGTATTTT
J: TRBJ2-3; V: TRBV20-1; size: NA; D: TRBD2; CDR3: CSARLAASDTQYF; DNA: TGCAGTGCTAGGCTAGCGGCCTCAGATACGCAGTATTTT
J: TRBJ2-5; V: TRBV4-2; size: NA; D: NA; CDR3: CASSQANGQETQYF; DNA: TGTGCCAGCAGCCAAGCTAACGGCCAAGAGACCCAGTACTTC
J: TRBJ2-7; V: TRBV30; size: NA; D: NA; CDR3: CACSVQGYEQYF; DNA: TGTGCCTGTTCGGTTCAGGGCTACGAGCAGTACTTC
J: TRBJ2-5; V: TRBV12-3/TRBV12-4; size: few; D: TRBD2; CDR3: CASSPHLAGEVETQYF; DNA: TGTGCCAGCAGCCCTCATCTAGCGGGAGAGGTTGAGACCCAGTACTTC
J: TRBJ2-7; V: TRBV20-1; size: NA; D: NA; CDR3: CSAERGGDYEQYF; DNA: TGCAGTGCCGAAAGGGGTGGGGACTACGAGCAGTACTTC
J: TRBJ2-5; V: TRBV19; size: NA; D: NA; CDR3: CASSIGTAQETQYF; DNA: TGTGCCAGTAGTATAGGGACAGCCCAAGAGACCCAGTACTTC
J: TRBJ2-5; V: TRBV6-5; size: NA; D: TRBD2; CDR3: CASSYGTSRQETQYF; DNA: TGTGCCAGCAGTTACGGGACTAGCCGCCAGGAGACCCAGTACTTC
J: TRBJ2-5; V: TRBV24-1; size: NA; D: NA; CDR3: CATSDFGSGAIQQETQYF; DNA: TGCGCCACCAGTGATTTCGGCTCGGGGGCTATACAACAAGAGACCCAGTACTTC
J: TRBJ2-7; V: TRBV29-1; size: few; D: TRBD1; CDR3: CSVRDRVTYEQYF; DNA: TGCAGCGTACGGGACAGGGTCACCTACGAGCAGTACTTC
J: TRBJ2-7; V: TRBV6-1; size: NA; D: TRBD2; CDR3: CASSEQTSGIYEQYF; DNA: TGTGCCAGCAGTGAACAGACTAGCGGGATTTACGAGCAGTACTTC
J: TRBJ1-6; V: TRBV2; size: NA; D: NA; CDR3: CASRALNSPLHF; DNA: TGTGCCAGCCGGGCCCTGAATTCACCCCTCCACTTT
J: TRBJ2-4; V: TRBV7-8; size: NA; D: NA; CDR3: CASSLRWGETKNIQYF; DNA: TGTGCCAGCAGCTTACGGTGGGGGGAAACCAAAAACATTCAGTACTTC
J: TRBJ2-7; V: TRBV6-2/TRBV6-3; size: NA; D: NA; CDR3: CASSANSWTYEQYF; DNA: TGTGCCAGCAGTGCCAACTCATGGACCTACGAGCAGTACTTC
J: TRBJ2-2; V: TRBV4-1; size: NA; D: TRBD2; CDR3: CASSQGTSGRAFTGELFF; DNA: TGCGCCAGCAGCCAAGGGACTAGCGGGAGGGCGTTCACCGGGGAGCTGTTTTTT
J: TRBJ2-5; V: TRBV18; size: NA; D: NA; CDR3: CASSRSTSGETQYF; DNA: TGTGCCAGCTCACGCTCGACTAGTGGGGAGACCCAGTACTTC
J: TRBJ2-5; V: TRBV29-1; size: many; D: NA; CDR3: CSVEVSAAEQYF; DNA: TGCAGCGTTGAAGTATCGGCGGCTGAGCAGTACTTC
J: TRBJ1-6; V: TRBV12-3/TRBV12-4; size: NA; D: TRBD1; CDR3: CASSWARGRNSPLHF; DNA: TGTGCCAGCAGTTGGGCCAGGGGGCGGAATTCACCCCTCCACTTT
J: TRBJ2-5; V: TRBV6-2/TRBV6-3; size: few; D: TRBD1; CDR3: CASSYQTGGETQYF; DNA: TGTGCCAGCAGTTACCAGACAGGGGGAGAGACCCAGTACTTC
J: TRBJ2-7; V: TRBV28; size: NA; D: NA; CDR3: CASSLEGNPYEQYF; DNA: TGTGCCAGCAGTTTAGAGGGGAACCCCTACGAGCAGTACTTC
J: TRBJ2-3; V: TRBV5-1; size: NA; D: TRBD2; CDR3: CASSGRTSSTDTQYF; DNA: TGCGCCAGCAGCGGGAGGACTAGCAGCACAGATACGCAGTATTTT
J: TRBJ1-4; V: TRBV27; size: NA; D: TRBD1; CDR3: CASRRQGATNEKLFF; DNA: TGTGCCAGCAGGAGACAGGGGGCTACTAATGAAAAACTGTTTTTT
J: TRBJ2-3; V: TRBV20-1; size: NA; D: TRBD1; CDR3: CSARVVPGTGFGTDTQYF; DNA: TGCAGTGCTAGAGTGGTTCCCGGGACAGGGTTTGGCACAGATACGCAGTATTTT
J: TRBJ2-1; V: TRBV7-6; size: once; D: TRBD2; CDR3: CASSPPWAGVGNEQFF; DNA: TGTGCCAGCAGCCCCCCTTGGGCGGGAGTTGGCAATGAGCAGTTCTTC
J: TRBJ2-7; V: TRBV11-2; size: NA; D: NA; CDR3: CASSPGLVEQYF; DNA: TGTGCCAGCAGCCCCGGGTTGGTCGAGCAGTACTTC
J: TRBJ1-2; V: TRBV11-2; size: NA; D: TRBD1; CDR3: CASSPTSDRGLYGYTF; DNA: TGTGCCAGCAGTCCAACCTCGGACAGGGGGCTCTATGGCTACACCTTC
J: TRBJ2-3; V: TRBV7-9; size: few; D: TRBD2; CDR3: CASTNPSGSTDTQYF; DNA: TGTGCCAGCACCAACCCTAGCGGGAGTACAGATACGCAGTATTTT
J: TRBJ2-7; V: TRBV4-1; size: few; D: NA; CDR3: CASSQAPWQGGAYEQYF; DNA: TGCGCCAGCAGCCAGGCCCCTTGGCAGGGAGGTGCCTACGAGCAGTACTTC
J: TRBJ2-7; V: TRBV2; size: NA; D: TRBD1; CDR3: CASSGMTGDSYEQYF; DNA: TGTGCCAGCAGTGGTATGACAGGGGACTCCTACGAGCAGTACTTC
J: TRBJ2-1; V: TRBV20-1; size: NA; D: TRBD2; CDR3: CSARELIAGGPGHEQFF; DNA: TGCAGTGCTAGAGAGCTTATAGCGGGAGGGCCGGGGCATGAGCAGTTCTTC
J: TRBJ2-4; V: TRBV4-1; size: few; D: TRBD1; CDR3: CASSAVETGQGYF; DNA: TGCGCCAGCAGCGCAGTCGAGACGGGACAGGGGTACTTC
J: TRBJ2-6; V: TRBV2; size: once; D: NA; CDR3: CASGPGRVAGANVLTF; DNA: TGTGCCAGCGGACCAGGACGGGTCGCTGGGGCCAACGTCCTGACTTTC
J: TRBJ2-7; V: TRBV7-9; size: many; D: TRBD2; CDR3: CASSKKREASYEQYF; DNA: TGTGCCAGCAGCAAGAAGCGGGAGGCCTCCTACGAGCAGTACTTC
J: TRBJ2-7; V: TRBV4-2; size: NA; D: NA; CDR3: CASSHGLALNEQYF; DNA: TGTGCCAGCAGCCATGGGCTAGCGCTTAATGAGCAGTACTTC
J: TRBJ2-7; V: TRBV7-3; size: NA; D: NA; CDR3: CASSLNGGLGYEQYF; DNA: TGTGCCAGCAGCTTGAACGGGGGGCTGGGCTACGAGCAGTACTTC
J: TRBJ1-2; V: TRBV6-2/TRBV6-3; size: few; D: NA; CDR3: CASSYHGRDGYTF; DNA: TGTGCCAGCAGTTACCACGGGCGAGATGGCTACACCTTC
J: TRBJ2-3; V: TRBV21-1; size: few; D: NA; CDR3: CASSKSPRSGNTQYF; DNA: TGTGCCAGCAGCAAATCCCCACGGTCGGGGAATACGCAGTATTTT
J: TRBJ1-2; V: TRBV4-2; size: NA; D: TRBD1; CDR3: CANSPTGGENYGYTF; DNA: TGTGCCAACAGCCCGACAGGGGGCGAAAACTATGGCTACACCTTC
J: TRBJ2-1; V: TRBV28; size: few; D: NA; CDR3: CASSFVRGQFF; DNA: TGTGCCAGCAGTTTTGTTAGGGGGCAGTTCTTC
J: TRBJ1-5; V: TRBV20-1; size: NA; D: TRBD1; CDR3: CSAKGQGGGNQPQHF; DNA: TGCAGTGCTAAGGGACAGGGTGGAGGCAATCAGCCCCAGCATTTT
J: TRBJ2-7; V: TRBV4-1; size: NA; D: TRBD2; CDR3: CASSQDLRAGLPYEQYF; DNA: TGCGCCAGCAGCCAAGATCTTCGAGCGGGACTACCCTACGAGCAGTACTTC
J: TRBJ1-2; V: TRBV12-3/TRBV12-4; size: NA; D: NA; CDR3: CASSLGNANYGYTF; DNA: TGTGCCAGCAGTTTAGGGAATGCTAACTATGGCTACACCTTC
J: TRBJ2-4; V: TRBV28; size: few; D: TRBD1; CDR3: CASIDGTGGNIQYF; DNA: TGTGCCAGCATCGATGGGACAGGGGGAAACATTCAGTACTTC
J: TRBJ2-7; V: TRBV30; size: NA; D: TRBD1; CDR3: CAWGKDRAFDEQYF; DNA: TGTGCCTGGGGCAAGGACAGGGCCTTTGACGAGCAGTACTTC
J: TRBJ2-7; V: TRBV10-1; size: NA; D: NA; CDR3: CASSCEQYF; DNA: TGCGCCAGCAGTTGCGAGCAGTACTTC